These 29 T cell receptor beta chains were sequenced from one sample in a study of blood T cell repertoires in COVID-19. Assay: immunoSEQ multiplex PCR; the TCRdb copy retains only in-frame clones and omits some. The sample has over 110,000 clones; around 82% are singletons. The sample comprised PBMCs or T cells enriched from blood (not recorded which). All receptors derive from a man aged 45-60 years in a cohort exposed to, infected with or recovered from COVID-19 (not recorded which).

CDR3 coding DNA: TGTGCCAGCTTAGCGGGAGGTAGGGCCGGGGAGCTGTTTTTT. This encodes CASLAGGRAGELFF. The chain employs TRBV2 and TRBJ2-2; 10 nucleotides match TRBD2. Germline CDR1 reads SNHLY; CDR2 reads FYNNEI. The J segment lost 6 bases and the V segment lost 8 bases, leaving 6 bases of the junction unmatched. The CDR3 sequence is 14 residues long.

This sequence joins TRBV21-1 and TRBJ1-1; TRBD1 reflects the table's D call only, with no check against the DNA. TRBV21-1 constitutes a pseudogene. This CDR3 is built from 13 residues. This chain's CDR3 is CASSKLRGMWAFF. The DNA for the CDR3 is TGTGCCAGCAGCAAACTTAGGGGTATGTGGGCTTTCTTT.

This clone was detected only a few times. CDR3 protein: CSASRTSAGELFF. In DNA, the CDR3 is TGCAGTGCTAGTCGTACTAGCGCCGGGGAGCTGTTTTTT. This sequence joins TRBV20-1 and TRBJ2-2; 7 nucleotides line up with TRBD2. The CDR3 covers 13 residues. CDR1 and CDR2 (germline): DFQATT, SNEGSKA (reference sequence). V was pared by 3 bases and J by 6 bases, with 4 bases of the junction left unmatched.

This chain joins TRBV28 and TRBJ2-7, with 8 bases matching TRBD2. The germline V gene has CDR1 MDHEN and CDR2 SYDVKM. V gave up 1 base and J gave up 0 bases; unmatched junction bases: 8. The CDR3 totals 17 residues. For the CDR3, the DNA is TGTGCCAGCAGTTTATTAGAGGTAGCGGGGAGCTCCTACGAGCAGTACTTC. Its protein is CASSLLEVAGSSYEQYF.

In DNA, the CDR3 is TGTGCCAGCAGTTCGAGAGCGGGACTCGGGAAAGATACGCAGTATTTT. This gives the protein CASSSRAGLGKDTQYF. The gene calls are TRBV6-5 and TRBJ2-3; 7 bases align to TRBD2. V lost 4 bases and J lost 5; bases outside the gene matches: 12. The V gene's germline CDR1 is MNHEY and CDR2 SVGAGI. The CDR3 length is 16 residues.

This clone is a singleton in its sample. The V gene is TRBV7-6, the J gene TRBJ2-1, with D maybe TRBD2 (6 bases). This CDR3 region has 15 residues. Germline loops: CDR1 SGHVS, CDR2 FNYEAQ. V lost 1 base and J lost 3, with 10 bases in between. CDR3 region: CASSLGGEHYNEQFF. Written as DNA, the CDR3 is TGTGCCAGCAGCTTAGGGGGGGAGCACTACAATGAGCAGTTCTTC.

This chain links TRBV6-2 or TRBV6-3 with TRBJ2-1; 8 nucleotides align to TRBD1. The CDR3 length is 16 residues. V dropped 0 bases and J dropped 4; count of bases not matched to a gene: 5. Germline loops: CDR1 MNHEY, CDR2 SVGEGT. CDR3 sequence reads: CASSYSRTGTYNEQFF. In DNA form, the CDR3 reads TGTGCCAGCAGTTACTCTAGGACAGGGACATACAATGAGCAGTTCTTC.

This clone was observed a handful of times. CDR3 bases: TGTGCCAGCAGCGTAGGCGGGGAGACTGAAGCTTTCTTT. Amino acids: CASSVGGETEAFF. The V and J genes are TRBV9 and TRBJ1-1; D unclear. In germline, CDR1 is SGDLS, CDR2 YYNGEE. This CDR3 spans 13 amino acids. Deletions cut 0 bases from V and 5 bases from J, with 8 bases between.

The chain is built from TRBV29-1 and TRBJ1-1; possible D gene TRBD1, 6 bases. Looked up from germline, CDR1 is SQVTM and CDR2 is ANQGSEA. The V end was cut by 8 bases, the J end by 1 base, with 14 bases between. This CDR3 has 13 residues. In DNA, the CDR3 is TGCAGCTCATACAGGGCTACGAACACTGAAGCTTTCTTT. It specifies CSSYRATNTEAFF.

The V and J genes are TRBV5-4 and TRBJ2-5; tentatively, D is TRBD2 (7 bases). In germline, CDR1 is SGHNT, CDR2 YYREEE (reference sequence). Trimming stripped 6 bases from V and 5 bases from J, with 17 bases between. This CDR3 region has 14 residues. CDR3 in amino acids: CASNPRGGPETQYF. The CDR3 DNA reads TGTGCCAGCAACCCGAGGGGGGGTCCGGAGACCCAGTACTTC.

V is TRBV9 and J is TRBJ2-3; 16 bases align to TRBD2. The CDR3 extends over 15 amino acids. CDR1 and CDR2 (germline): SGDLS, YYNGEE. Trimming took 4 bases from V and 6 from J; bases not matched to a gene: 2. CDR3 region: CASSWGLAGGDTQYF. The CDR3 DNA is TGTGCCAGCAGCTGGGGACTAGCGGGAGGGGATACGCAGTATTTT. Complete variable domain (other parts from reference TRBV9 and TRBJ2-3): DSGVTQTPKHLITATGQRVTLRCSPRSGDLSVYWYQQSLDQGLQFLIQYYNGEERAKGNILERFSAQQFPDLHSELNLSSLELGDSALYFCASSWGLAGGDTQYFGPGTRLTVL.

This sequence joins TRBV7-2 and TRBJ2-7; no definite D call. V lost 1 base and J 2 bases, leaving 12 bases between the germline ends. CDR3 length: 15 residues. CDR1 and CDR2 from the germline V gene are SGHTA and FQGNSA. CDR3 sequence (DNA): TGTGCCAGCAGCTTAGGGCCCTCGGGTACCTACGAGCAGTACTTC. Its translation: CASSLGPSGTYEQYF.

The gene calls are TRBV4-3 and TRBJ2-3; 11 bases are shared with TRBD1. This CDR3 is 14 amino acids long. The germline V gene has CDR1 LGHNA and CDR2 YSLEER. The trim removed 3 bases at V and 5 bases at J, leaving 1 base unmatched. In nucleotides, the CDR3 is TGCGCCAGCAGCCAGGGGACAGGGGGAGATACGCAGTATTTT. Protein: CASSQGTGGDTQYF.

This rearrangement joins TRBV30 to TRBJ1-6, with 10 bases matching TRBD1. This CDR3 contains 14 residues. The V gene's germline CDR1 is GTSNPN and CDR2 SVGIG (reference sequence). Trimming cost V 4 bases and J 10 bases; bases outside gene matches: 7. For the CDR3, the DNA is TGTGCCTGGAAAGAAGGGACAGGGGTATCACCCCTCCACTTT. Translating gives CAWKEGTGVSPLHF.

The CDR3 is CASSQGRTGAFDNEQFF. The DNA of the CDR3 is TGTGCCAGCAGCCAGGGTAGGACAGGGGCTTTTGACAATGAGCAGTTCTTC. The V and J genes are TRBV14 and TRBJ2-1; 9 nucleotides line up with TRBD1. This CDR3 comprises 17 residues. V trimming: 3 bases; J trimming: 5 bases; junction bases outside the gene matches: 11. Germline V CDR1 and CDR2: SGHDN, FVKESK.

V is TRBV3-1 (or the pseudogene TRBV3-2) and J is TRBJ1-2; TRBD1 matches at 8 bases. This CDR3 is built from 14 residues. Trimming at V came to 4 bases and at J to 4 bases, leaving 5 bases not matched to a gene. Germline lookup yields CDR1 LGHDT and CDR2 YNNKEL (reference sequence). DNA of the CDR3: TGTGCCAGCAGCCCTTACAGGGGGGCCTATGGCTACACCTTC. This translates into CASSPYRGAYGYTF.

CDR3 coding DNA: TGTGCCAGCAGCCACAGGGGTCAGGGCGGTAACCAGTACTTC. The encoded protein is CASSHRGQGGNQYF. The chain couples TRBV3-1 (or the pseudogene TRBV3-2) to TRBJ2-5; weak D call: TRBD1 (6 bases). The V and J ends lost 3 bases and 10 bases respectively, with 18 bases between them. CDR1 and CDR2 from the germline V gene are LGHDT and YNNKEL (reference sequence). The CDR3 loop spans 14 amino acids.

CDR3 in amino acids: CASSQGIQGAREKLFF. Written as DNA, the CDR3 is TGCGCCAGCAGCCAAGGAATACAGGGGGCTCGAGAAAAACTGTTTTTT. This chain links TRBV4-1 with TRBJ1-4; 9 bases fit TRBD1. The J segment lost 8 bases and the V segment lost 1 base, leaving 8 bases of the junction unmatched. Germline values: CDR1 MGHRA, CDR2 YSYEKL. The CDR3 length is 16 residues.

V is TRBV13 and J is TRBJ2-1, with 8 nucleotides matching TRBD2. The length of the CDR3 is 16 residues. The junction had 8 bases not matched to a gene; V was cut back by 4 bases and J by 3 bases. Germline V gene lookup returns CDR1 PRHDT and CDR2 FYEKMQ (reference sequence). The CDR3 is CASSSPLAGGYNEQFF. Here the CDR3 DNA reads TGTGCCAGCAGCTCCCCCCTAGCGGGCGGCTACAATGAGCAGTTCTTC.

As regards this clone: Other DNA variants within this sample encode the same CDR3. Written as DNA, the CDR3 is TGCGCCAGCAGCCCTCGGGACAAAGCTAACTATGGCTACACCTTC. It specifies CASSPRDKANYGYTF. The rearrangement joins TRBV4-1 to TRBJ1-2, with a weak D call TRBD1 (6 bases). Germline V CDR1 and CDR2: MGHRA, YSYEKL. The CDR3 sequence is 15 residues long. Trimming removed 4 bases from V and 0 bases from J, with 12 bases in between.

The chain has TRBV9 and TRBJ2-1; weak D call: TRBD2 (5 bases). Per germline, CDR1 SGDLS and CDR2 YYNGEE. The CDR3 extends over 13 amino acids. Trimming left V 4 bases short and J 3 bases short, with 8 bases between. CDR3: CASSSSGYNEQFF. In DNA, the CDR3 is TGTGCCAGCAGCTCCAGCGGCTACAATGAGCAGTTCTTC.

The rearrangement joins TRBV19 to TRBJ2-4; possible D gene TRBD2, 6 bases. Per germline, CDR1 LNHDA and CDR2 SQIVND (reference sequence). The V end lost 0 bases, the J end lost 1 base, and 16 bases lay between the germline ends. The CDR3 extends over 18 amino acids. The CDR3 is CASSIDGTALGAKNIQYF. CDR3 nucleotides: TGTGCCAGTAGTATAGACGGGACTGCTCTGGGGGCCAAAAACATTCAGTACTTC.

V is TRBV2 and J is TRBJ2-7; 9 bases fit TRBD1. This CDR3 region has 13 residues. Trimming at V came to 6 bases and at J to 6 bases, leaving 6 bases not matched to a gene. Germline values: CDR1 SNHLY, CDR2 FYNNEI. The CDR3 region has the DNA TGTGCCAGCAGCTCCGGGACAGGGTTCGAGCAGTACTTC. This codes for CASSSGTGFEQYF.

The chain has TRBV4-2 and TRBJ2-1; D possibly corresponds to TRBD2 (7 bases). With 4 bases removed from V and 8 bases from J, the gap between germline ends came to 9 bases. There are 12 residues in the CDR3. Looked up from germline, CDR1 is LGHNA and CDR2 is YNFKEQ. The CDR3 here is CASSLGGHEQFF. The CDR3 nucleotides are TGTGCCAGCAGCCTCGGGGGGCATGAGCAGTTCTTC.

V and J are TRBV7-3 and TRBJ2-1, with TRBD2 matching 11 bases. Unmatched junction bases numbered 10, after V lost 5 bases and J lost 4 bases. Germline CDR1 reads SGHTA; CDR2 reads FQGTGA. The CDR3 totals 17 residues. The DNA for the CDR3 is TGTGCCAGCAGCCCAGGGGGGACTAGCGGAGCATACAATGAGCAGTTCTTC. It yields the protein CASSPGGTSGAYNEQFF.

The CDR3 coding sequence is TGTGCCAGCAGCGGACAGTCCCACCAAGAGACCCAGTACTTC. Protein product: CASSGQSHQETQYF. The V call is TRBV7-9, the J call TRBJ2-5, with D possibly matching TRBD1 (6 bases). The V end was cut by 5 bases, the J end by 0 bases, with 10 bases between. This CDR3 is built from 14 residues. CDR1 is SEHNR, CDR2 FQNEAQ, per germline (reference sequence).

The rearrangement joins TRBV13 to TRBJ1-3; D unresolved. Germline V gene lookup returns CDR1 PRHDT and CDR2 FYEKMQ (reference sequence). This CDR3 has 15 amino acids. V lost 5 bases, J lost 1 base, and 12 bases lay in between. CDR3 amino acids: CASSPGVGSGNTIYF. The CDR3 DNA sequence: TGTGCCAGCAGCCCCGGTGTCGGGTCTGGAAACACCATATATTTT. Full variable domain (rest looked up from reference TRBV13 and TRBJ1-3): AAGVIQSPRHLIKEKRETATLKCYPIPRHDTVYWYQQGPGQDPQFLISFYEKMQSDKGSIPDRFSAQQFSDYHSELNMSSLELGDSALYFCASSPGVGSGNTIYFGEGSWLTVV.

The chain combines TRBV4-3 with TRBJ2-7; 11 bases are shared with TRBD2. J was trimmed by 2 bases and V by 0 bases; bases with no gene match: 0. In germline, CDR1 is LGHNA, CDR2 YSLEER. CDR3 length equals 15 residues. This chain's CDR3 is CASSQDSGGAYEQYF. CDR3 in DNA: TGCGCCAGCAGCCAAGATAGCGGGGGGGCCTACGAGCAGTACTTC.

Of note for this clone: In the same sample, other DNA sequences code for this CDR3. Here the CDR3 reads CASSFSGQETQYF. The CDR3 DNA is TGTGCCAGCAGTTTTAGCGGCCAAGAGACCCAGTACTTC. J is TRBJ2-5 and V is TRBV12-3 or TRBV12-4; D is possibly TRBD2 (6 bases). The CDR3 spans 13 residues. Trimming took off 3 bases at V and 1 base at J, with 6 bases between the two ends.